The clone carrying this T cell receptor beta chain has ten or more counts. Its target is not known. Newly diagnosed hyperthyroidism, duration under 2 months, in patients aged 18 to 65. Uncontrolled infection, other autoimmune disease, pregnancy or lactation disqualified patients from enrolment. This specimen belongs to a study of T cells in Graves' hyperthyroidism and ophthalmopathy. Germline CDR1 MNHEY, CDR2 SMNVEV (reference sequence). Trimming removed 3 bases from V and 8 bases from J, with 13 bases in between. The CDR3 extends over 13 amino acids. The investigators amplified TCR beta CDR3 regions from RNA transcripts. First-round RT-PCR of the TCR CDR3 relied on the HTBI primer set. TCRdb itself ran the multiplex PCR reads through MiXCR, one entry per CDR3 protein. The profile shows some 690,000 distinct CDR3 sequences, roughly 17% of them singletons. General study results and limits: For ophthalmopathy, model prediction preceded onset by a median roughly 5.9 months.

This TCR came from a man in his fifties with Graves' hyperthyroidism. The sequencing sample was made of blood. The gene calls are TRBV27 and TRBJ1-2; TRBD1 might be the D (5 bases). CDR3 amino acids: CASSFARVGGYTF. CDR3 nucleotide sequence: TGTGCCAGCAGTTTTGCCAGGGTAGGGGGCTACACCTTC.